The text below deals with one T cell receptor (beta chain). No cognate antigen has been identified for it. Base quality data are lacking; no much larger clone is found one base away. V gives up 4 bases and J gives up 1 base, and the segment between their germline ends measures 14 bases. The germline V gene specifies SGDLS as CDR1 and YYNGEE as CDR2. The CDR3 covers 15 residues, taking in both the cysteine and the phenylalanine. The kept DNA is CDR3 alone, 45 bases in frame from the first base. This specimen belongs to a study of CD8 T cells in ankylosing spondylitis (dated by TCRdb to the late 2010s). Study-level background: To find TCR variants linked to disease, the study profiled T cell receptor beta repertoires in ankylosing spondylitis patients and healthy donors. The whole study cohort included 108 healthy donors and around 25 ankylosing spondylitis patients. Peripheral blood samples were taken, and synovial fluid was additionally collected from ankylosing spondylitis patients. The study at large found these results: A TCR beta motif made up of several highly homologous amino acid variants appeared to be characteristic of blood from ankylosing spondylitis patients. According to the report, matched synovial fluid samples from ankylosing spondylitis patients were significantly enriched for the disease-linked clones. Some TCR beta motif variants had previously been reported in synovial fluid and blood of reactive arthritis patients, which suggested common disease-initiation mechanisms. A CD8+ phenotype was shown by the disease-linked clones, which were found at relatively low frequencies in peripheral blood.

This sample was sequenced with an Illumina HiSeq 2500. TCR beta libraries were prepared by quantitative 5'-RACE with molecular barcodes. The paper's processing steps were these. A new computational method based on a probabilistic model of VDJ rearrangement was used to identify disease-linked TCR variants. TCRdb redid the processing of the public reads, applying fastp at Q25 and MiXCR, and retained in-frame beta chains. Entries are consolidated by CDR3 protein sequence, retaining the most common genes and DNA. TCRdb's processing, not the authors', yielded these V and J calls. The sample records approximately 220,000 distinct CDR3 sequences, about 10% of which are singletons. Approximately 20% of the sample lies in the top ten.

The sample consisted of blood, either unsorted or a sorted T cell fraction (not recorded which). The sequence links TRBV9 to TRBJ1-1; the D gene is unclear. The TCR sequence derives from a male donor with ankylosing spondylitis or in good health (not recorded which). The CDR3 protein sequence reads: CASSSQLTGNTEAFF. The DNA reads TGTGCCAGCAGCTCTCAGCTGACGGGGAACACTGAAGCTTTCTTT.